This paragraph reports one T cell receptor beta chain. Antigen: not known. PCR used 60 Vbeta primers and 13 Jbeta primers. Some clones are missing from TCRdb's copy, which holds only in-frame ones; the method was immunoSEQ multiplex PCR. The sample includes roughly 190,000 clones, 65% to 85% of them seen just once. This sample is drawn from a study of cytomegalovirus exposure and HLA in healthy donors. This CDR3 is 13 amino acids long. Germline CDR1 is LNHDA and CDR2 is SQIVND (reference sequence). The V end was cut by 11 bases, the J end by 4 bases, with 17 bases between. Notes on the study in general: Most TCR sequences were seen very rarely across donors, but some public TCRs occurred in many.

The sequenced material came from PBMCs. This chain links TRBV19 with TRBJ1-2, with unresolved D. This sequence was found in a middle-aged man in good health and CMV-seropositive. CDR3 sequence (DNA): TGTGCCTCAGAACCCCTGCCCCTCTATGGCTACACCTTC. Translation gives CASEPLPLYGYTF.